The sample holds many counts of the clone carrying this T cell receptor beta chain. This entry is derived from a study of early T cells in non-severe SARS-CoV-2 infection. Germline V gene data show CDR1 as LNHDA and CDR2 as SQIVND (reference sequence). Trimming stripped 3 bases from V and 4 bases from J, with 7 bases between. The CDR3 length is 12 residues. MiXCR, run by TCRdb on the 5' RACE reads, gives a single entry per CDR3 protein. The sample carries about 69,000 distinct CDR3 sequences, roughly 4.8% recorded once. This receptor was identified in an adult who was a healthcare worker with PCR-confirmed SARS-CoV-2 infection or an uninfected control (not recorded which). The donor label of this sample is uncertain. The V gene is TRBV19, the J gene TRBJ2-7; either TRBD1 or TRBD2 may fit D (5 bases each). The starting material was whole blood, obtained at baseline. CDR3 coding DNA: TGTGCCAGTAGTATCGAGGGGTACGAGCAGTACTTC. Translation: CASSIEGYEQYF. The entire variable domain, with the rest obtained from reference TRBV19 and TRBJ2-7, is as follows: DGGITQSPKYLFRKEGQNVTLSCEQNLNHDAMYWYRQDPGQGLRLIYYSQIVNDFQKGDIAEGYSVSREKKESFPLTVTSAQKNPTAFYLCASSIEGYEQYFGPGTRLTVT.